The 25 T cell receptor beta chains below were found in one sample sequenced in a study of PD-1 blockade in classical Hodgkin lymphoma. Sample time point: newly diagnosed, previously untreated cHL patient sample. TCRdb's copy holds only in-frame clones and misses some; the assay was immunoSEQ multiplex PCR. The data show tens of thousands of clones, under 95% seen once. Material: peripheral blood mononuclear cells (PBMCs). These receptors all stem from a human donor with classical Hodgkin lymphoma.

V is TRBV9 and J is TRBJ2-1; TRBD2 matches 10 bases. V shed 4 bases and J 4 bases; nucleotides not matched to a gene: 5. The CDR3 contains 15 residues. Germline CDR1 SGDLS, CDR2 YYNGEE. This CDR3 is CASSPWTSGYNEQFF. CDR3 in DNA: TGTGCCAGCAGCCCTTGGACTAGCGGTTACAATGAGCAGTTCTTC. Full variable domain (remainder filled in from reference TRBV9 and TRBJ2-1): DSGVTQTPKHLITATGQRVTLRCSPRSGDLSVYWYQQSLDQGLQFLIQYYNGEERAKGNILERFSAQQFPDLHSELNLSSLELGDSALYFCASSPWTSGYNEQFFGPGTRLTVL.

This clone was observed once. The chain links TRBV23-1 to TRBJ1-2; D not resolved. TRBV23-1 is an ORF, with its function uncertain. The CDR3 loop spans 17 amino acids. V was clipped by 0 bases and J by 1 base, with 15 bases between them. The CDR3 loop is CASSQSNIAHVNYGYTF. The CDR3 nucleotides are TGCGCCAGCAGTCAATCAAACATCGCACACGTTAACTATGGCTACACCTTC.

The chain is built from TRBV2 and TRBJ2-7; maybe TRBD2 (6 bases). The V gene's germline CDR1 is SNHLY and CDR2 FYNNEI. V dropped 8 bases and J dropped 1 base, with 15 bases sitting between them. The CDR3 length is 14 residues. Written as DNA, the CDR3 is TGTGCCAGCGCCCGGGAGTCAAGTTCCTACGAGCAGTACTTC. Translating it yields CASARESSSYEQYF.

V is TRBV4-1 and J is TRBJ2-1; D ambiguous. The V end was cut by 1 base, the J end by 1 base, with 11 bases between. Germline CDR1 is MGHRA and CDR2 is YSYEKL. CDR3 length: 16 residues. DNA of the CDR3: TGCGCCAGCAGCCAAGTAGGGTTTCTTTCCTACAATGAGCAGTTCTTC. Protein product: CASSQVGFLSYNEQFF.

The genes are TRBV2 and TRBJ1-3, with TRBD1 identical over 7 bases. V gave up 3 bases and J gave up 2 bases; unmatched junction bases: 4. The CDR3 contains 15 residues. The germline CDR1 and CDR2 sequences are SNHLY and FYNNEI. CDR3 in amino acids: CASSERGRTGNTIYF. In DNA, the CDR3 is TGTGCCAGCAGTGAGAGGGGGCGGACTGGAAACACCATATATTTT. The whole variable domain, remainder taken from reference TRBV2 and TRBJ1-3, is EPEVTQTPSHQVTQMGQEVILRCVPISNHLYFYWYRQILGQKVEFLVSFYNNEISEKSEIFDDQFSVERPDGSNFTLKIRSTKLEDSAMYFCASSERGRTGNTIYFGEGSWLTVV.

The V call is TRBV11-1, the J call TRBJ2-5, with 8 positions matching TRBD1. The CDR3 is 15 residues long. With V trimmed by 5 bases and J by 3 bases, 8 bases remained unmatched. The V gene's germline CDR1 is SGHAT and CDR2 FQDESV (reference sequence). CDR3 DNA: TGTGCCAGCAGCCTTAGCCAGACAGGGGAAGAGACCCAGTACTTC. Residues: CASSLSQTGEETQYF.

The chain has TRBV7-9 and TRBJ1-2; D is perhaps TRBD1 (5 bases). The CDR3 has 14 amino acids. V lost 3 bases to trimming and J lost 6 bases, with 14 bases between them. Germline V gives CDR1 SEHNR, CDR2 FQNEAQ (reference sequence). The DNA of the CDR3 is TGTGCCAGCAGCTTCGGGCAGGGAGCTCATGGCTACACCTTC. It yields the protein CASSFGQGAHGYTF. Complete variable domain (other parts from reference TRBV7-9 and TRBJ1-2): DTGVSQNPRHKITKRGQNVTFRCDPISEHNRLYWYRQTLGQGPEFLTYFQNEAQLEKSRLLSDRFSAERPKGSFSTLEIQRTEQGDSAMYLCASSFGQGAHGYTFGSGTRLTVV.

A note on this clone: Germline and junction disagree at one end, which may indicate a read error. This chain joins TRBV4-1 and TRBJ2-3; D call uncertain. CDR1 is MGHRA and CDR2 is YSYEKL in the germline V gene. The CDR3 has 15 residues. CDR3 sequence: CASTQDLGSTDTQYF. DNA for the CDR3: TGCGCCAGCACCCAAGATCTGGGGAGCACAGATACGCAGTATTTT.

The chain employs TRBV30 and TRBJ2-1; D is undetermined. Germline V gives CDR1 GTSNPN, CDR2 SVGIG (reference sequence). Trimming removed 3 bases at V and 0 bases at J, with 6 bases between. This CDR3 region has 13 residues. The CDR3 loop reads CAWSTASYNEQFF. The CDR3 nucleotides are TGTGCCTGGAGCACCGCCTCCTACAATGAGCAGTTCTTC.

The rearrangement uses TRBV5-1 and TRBJ1-4; 8 nucleotides line up with TRBD1. Looked up from germline, CDR1 is SGHRS and CDR2 is YFSETQ. This CDR3 is built from 14 residues. V lost 3 bases to trimming and J lost 7 bases; unmatched junction nucleotides: 5. The CDR3 protein is CASSSDRGGEKLFF. For the CDR3, the DNA is TGCGCCAGCAGCTCTGACAGGGGAGGTGAAAAACTGTTTTTT.

The chain uses TRBV5-4 and TRBJ2-7; the D gene is possibly TRBD1 (5 bases). The V end lost 7 bases, the J end lost 3 bases, and 17 bases lay between the germline ends. Germline CDR1 is SGHNT and CDR2 is YYREEE (reference sequence). CDR3 length: 14 amino acids. The CDR3 DNA reads TGTGCCAGCGCGAAACTGGACACCTTCTACGAGCAGTACTTC. It yields the protein CASAKLDTFYEQYF.

V and J are TRBV29-1 and TRBJ2-3, with a weak D call TRBD2 (5 bases). This CDR3 has 13 amino acids. V lost 6 bases and J lost 2, with 12 bases in between. Germline loops: CDR1 SQVTM, CDR2 ANQGSEA. In DNA form, the CDR3 reads TGCAGCGTGAATACCGACTACACAGATACGCAGTATTTT. Amino acid sequence: CSVNTDYTDTQYF.

This clone was recorded a few times. The J gene is TRBJ2-7, the V gene TRBV29-1; D is ambiguous. CDR1 is SQVTM, CDR2 ANQGSEA, per germline. V lost 5 bases and J 5 bases, leaving 4 bases between the germline ends. This CDR3 has 9 amino acids. The CDR3 loop reads CSVSDEQYV. Written as DNA, the CDR3 is TGCAGCGTTTCTGACGAGCAGTACGTC.

The rearrangement links TRBV7-6 to TRBJ1-2; 10 bases line up with TRBD1. J was trimmed by 7 bases and V by 5 bases; bases with no gene match: 4. This CDR3 has 13 residues. Germline lookup yields CDR1 SGHVS and CDR2 FNYEAQ. CDR3 nucleotide sequence: TGTGCCAGCAGCAAGACAGGGGGCCTTGGCTACACCTTC. Its translation: CASSKTGGLGYTF.

CDR3 loop: CASSLAAGGRGTDTQYF. DNA of the CDR3: TGCGCCAGCAGCTTGGCCGCAGGCGGGAGGGGCACAGATACGCAGTATTTT. This chain uses TRBV5-1 with TRBJ2-3; 9 bases agree with TRBD2. Germline V gene data show CDR1 as SGHRS and CDR2 as YFSETQ. Germline trimming cut 0 bases from V and 1 base from J; bases unmatched to any gene: 6. The CDR3 covers 17 residues.

V is TRBV28 and J is TRBJ1-2, with a possible D match to TRBD1 (5 bases). The CDR3 contains 15 residues. Deletions cut 3 bases from V and 8 bases from J, with 19 bases between. Germline loops: CDR1 MDHEN, CDR2 SYDVKM. The DNA for the CDR3 is TGTGCCAGCAGTTTGCCCGGGACCATGGGAAGCGGCTACACCTTC. This codes for CASSLPGTMGSGYTF.

This clone was detected only once. V and J are TRBV19 and TRBJ2-5; 11 nucleotides match TRBD1. With V trimmed by 4 bases and J by 4 bases, 5 bases remained unmatched. The CDR3 has 15 residues. Germline CDR1 is LNHDA and CDR2 is SQIVND (reference sequence). CDR3 sequence reads: CASSTGTGGGETQYF. The CDR3 DNA reads as TGTGCCAGTAGTACCGGGACAGGGGGGGGAGAGACCCAGTACTTC.

This chain uses TRBV11-2 with TRBJ2-7; 9 bases map to TRBD2. Germline CDR1 and CDR2: SGHAT and FQNNGV. V was clipped by 6 bases and J by 0 bases; unmatched bases: 6. The CDR3 length is 15 residues. This CDR3 is CASSYSGRSSYEQYF. CDR3 coding DNA: TGTGCCAGCAGTTATAGCGGGAGAAGCTCCTACGAGCAGTACTTC.

This sequence joins TRBV4-1 and TRBJ1-5; 7 bases are shared with TRBD1. Germline CDR1 MGHRA, CDR2 YSYEKL. The CDR3 loop spans 16 amino acids. J was trimmed by 4 bases and V by 4 bases; bases with no gene match: 10. The CDR3 DNA sequence: TGCGCCAGCAGCCCCCAATACAGGGGCCCTAATCAGCCCCAGCATTTT. Its protein is CASSPQYRGPNQPQHF.

V gene TRBV7-9 combines with J gene TRBJ2-3; tentative D call: TRBD1 (5 bases). The CDR3 sequence is 16 residues long. From germline, CDR1 is SEHNR and CDR2 FQNEAQ (reference sequence). Trimming shortened V by 5 bases and J by 0 bases, and 15 bases separated the two germline ends. In DNA form, the CDR3 reads TGTGCCAGCAGCCGACGACAGACTTCTAGCACAGATACGCAGTATTTT. It is translated as CASSRRQTSSTDTQYF.

The chain employs TRBV11-2 and TRBJ2-1, with D perhaps being TRBD1 or TRBD2 (7 bases each). CDR1 and CDR2 (germline): SGHAT, FQNNGV. CDR3 length equals 15 residues. The V and J ends lost 2 bases and 8 bases respectively, with 16 bases between them. The CDR3 is CASSLTHRGGYEQFF. For the CDR3, the DNA is TGTGCCAGCAGCTTAACGCACAGGGGAGGGTATGAGCAGTTCTTC.

The V and J genes are TRBV27 and TRBJ2-7; 9 bases agree with TRBD1. From germline, CDR1 is MNHEY and CDR2 SMNVEV (reference sequence). The trim removed 2 bases at V and 1 base at J, leaving 3 bases unmatched. This CDR3 comprises 15 residues. The CDR3 DNA sequence: TGTGCCAGCAGTTTAGCCGGGACAGGGTCCTACGAGCAGTACGTC. Translating it yields CASSLAGTGSYEQYV.

The chain uses TRBV10-3 and TRBJ2-2, with D perhaps matching TRBD1 or TRBD2 (6 bases each). V was trimmed by 7 bases and J by 4 bases, leaving 13 bases between them. The germline CDR1 and CDR2 sequences are ENHRY and SYGVKD. The CDR3 has 14 amino acids. The CDR3 here is CAITDRGPTGELFF. The CDR3, as DNA: TGTGCCATCACTGATCGGGGGCCCACCGGGGAGCTGTTTTTT.

The chain joins TRBV18 to TRBJ2-5; D perhaps matches TRBD1 (5 bases). Germline V CDR1 and CDR2: KGHSH, LQKENI. With 3 bases removed from V and 5 bases from J, the gap between germline ends came to 16 bases. CDR3 size: 15 residues. As DNA, the CDR3 is TGTGCCAGCTCACCGCGCTCAGGGAATAGGGAGACCCAGTACTTC. Residues: CASSPRSGNRETQYF.

The chain recombines TRBV2 with TRBJ1-1, with D hard to call. The V gene's germline CDR1 is SNHLY and CDR2 FYNNEI. The CDR3 consists of 11 residues. Trimming stripped 2 bases from V and 8 bases from J, with 6 bases between. The CDR3: CASSETGEAFF. The CDR3 nucleotides are TGTGCCAGCAGTGAAACGGGGGAAGCTTTCTTT.